A selection of T cell receptor beta chains follows, all from one sample in a study of cytomegalovirus exposure and HLA in healthy donors. The protocol was immunoSEQ multiplex PCR, while the TCRdb copy is restricted to in-frame clones and leaves out a portion. The data contain about 140,000 clones, 60% to 80% of them singletons. Input material: PBMCs. The receptor set was obtained from a woman aged 40 to 49 in good health and CMV-seronegative. Both conserved end residues are part of each CDR3. D genes are given only for firm matches. The listing skips clone size in some rows; elsewhere it reads once, few, many or a size class.

CDR3aa: CATPYPDTQYF
CDR3nt: TGTGCCACCCCCTACCCAGATACGCAGTATTTT
v_gene: TRBV21-1
abundance: -
d_gene: -
j_gene: TRBJ2-3

CDR3aa: CASSLPGTGIDEQYF
CDR3nt: TGTGCCAGCAGCCTCCCCGGGACAGGGATCGACGAGCAGTACTTC
v_gene: TRBV7-9
abundance: -
d_gene: TRBD1
j_gene: TRBJ2-7

CDR3aa: CASSSEGESSGNTIYF
CDR3nt: TGTGCCAGCTCATCGGAAGGGGAATCCTCTGGAAACACCATATATTTT
v_gene: TRBV28
abundance: -
d_gene: -
j_gene: TRBJ1-3

CDR3aa: CASKPERDPSYEQYF
CDR3nt: TGTGCCAGTAAACCGGAGCGGGATCCCTCCTACGAGCAGTACTTC
v_gene: TRBV28
abundance: -
d_gene: TRBD2
j_gene: TRBJ2-7

CDR3aa: CASSLASVSTDTQYF
CDR3nt: TGTGCCAGCAGTTTGGCCAGTGTCAGCACAGATACGCAGTATTTT
v_gene: TRBV28
abundance: -
d_gene: -
j_gene: TRBJ2-3

CDR3aa: CASREDRVSSYEQYF
CDR3nt: TGTGCCAGCAGAGAGGACAGGGTAAGCTCCTACGAGCAGTACTTC
v_gene: TRBV2
abundance: once
d_gene: TRBD1
j_gene: TRBJ2-7

CDR3aa: CASLPLAGSYNEQFF
CDR3nt: TGTGCCAGTCTGCCACTAGCGGGATCCTACAATGAGCAGTTCTTC
v_gene: TRBV19
abundance: -
d_gene: TRBD2
j_gene: TRBJ2-1

CDR3aa: CASSSAGINEQYF
CDR3nt: TGTGCCAGCAGTTCAGCAGGAATCAACGAGCAGTACTTC
v_gene: TRBV28
abundance: -
d_gene: -
j_gene: TRBJ2-7

CDR3aa: CASSLTVNQPQHF
CDR3nt: TGTGCCAGCAGTTTAACGGTCAATCAGCCCCAGCATTTT
v_gene: TRBV27
abundance: -
d_gene: -
j_gene: TRBJ1-5

CDR3aa: CSLDRVNEQFF
CDR3nt: TGCTCTTTGGACAGGGTCAATGAGCAGTTCTTC
v_gene: TRBV20-1
abundance: -
d_gene: TRBD1
j_gene: TRBJ2-1